This T cell receptor (beta chain) was identified in a study of blood T cells in healthy people across ages. For the second PCR, which ran for roughly 7 to 11 cycles, a sample-barcoded 5' primer and a J-beta primer mix were used. Each cDNA molecule was tagged by a template-switch adaptor with 12 random nucleotides. TCRdb analysed the 5' RACE reads with MiXCR anew, one entry per CDR3 protein. The sample holds under 1,000,000 distinct CDR3 sequences, 35% to 60% seen once. The amount of total RNA extracted per sample was at least 5.5 micrograms. With 3 bases removed from V and 0 bases from J, the gap between germline ends came to 12 bases. There are 15 residues in the CDR3. The germline V gene encodes CDR1 SGHRS and CDR2 YFSETQ.

The clonotype originates from a man older than 75 in good health. The sequenced sample consisted of blood. The J gene is TRBJ1-1, the V gene TRBV5-1; the D is unclear. The CDR3 protein is CASSSPAPLNTEAFF. The CDR3 DNA sequence: TGCGCCAGCAGCTCCCCCGCGCCTTTGAACACTGAAGCTTTCTTT. Supplemented by reference TRBV5-1 and TRBJ1-1, the full variable domain reads KAGVTQTPRYLIKTRGQQVTLSCSPISGHRSVSWYQQTPGQGLQFLFEYFSETQRNKGNFPGRFSGRQFSNSRSEMNVSTLELGDSALYLCASSSPAPLNTEAFFGQGTRLTVV.